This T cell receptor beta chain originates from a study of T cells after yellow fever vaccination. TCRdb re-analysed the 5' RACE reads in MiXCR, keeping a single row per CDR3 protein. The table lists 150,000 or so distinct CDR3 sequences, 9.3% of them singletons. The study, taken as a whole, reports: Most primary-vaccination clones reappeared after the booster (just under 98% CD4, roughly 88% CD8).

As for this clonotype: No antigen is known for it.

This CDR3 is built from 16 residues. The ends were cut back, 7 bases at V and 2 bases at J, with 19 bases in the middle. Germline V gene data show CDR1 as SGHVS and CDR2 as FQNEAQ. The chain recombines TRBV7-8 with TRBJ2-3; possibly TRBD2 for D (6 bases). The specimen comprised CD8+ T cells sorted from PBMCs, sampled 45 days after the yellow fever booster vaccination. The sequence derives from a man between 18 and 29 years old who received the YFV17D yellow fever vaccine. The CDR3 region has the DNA TGTGCCAGCATCCCCCAGGAGCTAGCGAACACAGATACGCAGTATTTT. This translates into CASIPQELANTDTQYF.